This TCR beta chain was sequenced during a study of molecular identifiers for immune sequencing clone quantification. The V and J ends lost 1 base and 2 bases, in that order; junction bases with no gene match: 5. The CDR3 sequence is 17 residues long. The germline V gene has CDR1 SGDLS and CDR2 YYNGEE. With listed TCR primers and previously described methods, bulk TCR libraries were prepared. A single record per CDR3 protein comes from TCRdb applying MiXCR to the PCR reads. The sample has some 580,000 distinct CDR3 sequences; around 25% are singletons. The receptor comes from a human donor in good health. Some libraries in this study had Jurkat cell RNA spiked in. V is TRBV9 and J is TRBJ2-2, with 10 bases lining up with TRBD2. The specimen sequenced was naive CD8+ T cells from blood, with Jurkat cell RNA spiked in. Subset indicated: FACS-sorted CD8+CD4-CCR7+CD45RA+ naive T cells. Here the CDR3 DNA reads TGTGCCAGCAGCGTAAGAGTAGCGGGGGGAAACACCGGGGAGCTGTTTTTT. Its protein is CASSVRVAGGNTGELFF.